This T cell receptor beta chain derives from a study of blood T cell repertoires in COVID-19. Study in general: The United States, Italy and Spain supplied acute and convalescent COVID-19 samples.

Source study methods: Nucleated cell counts were estimated from reference gene primer amplification. Repertoires were generated with immunoSEQ multiplex PCR, while TCRdb's copy carries only in-frame clones and drops some. V, J and clone size are those of that table, while D and trimming were read from the DNA. The repertoire consists of over 250,000 clones, with around nine tenths occurring once and the leading ten covering approximately 12%. The V end lost 0 bases, the J end lost 4 bases, and 10 bases lay between the germline ends. Germline CDR1 SGDLS, CDR2 YYNGEE. The CDR3 runs to 14 residues. The sample was peripheral blood. The receptor was derived from a woman aged 60-70 years with acute or convalescent COVID-19. This rearrangement joins TRBV9 to TRBJ1-1; unclear D gene. CDR3: CASSVGQAGTEAFF. DNA of the CDR3: TGTGCCAGCAGCGTAGGGCAAGCGGGCACTGAAGCTTTCTTT.